This TCR beta chain was recorded in a study of CD8+CD57+ T cells in acquired aplastic anemia. Turning to the study itself: Yields of DNA that came from sorted CD4+ and CD8+ cells averaged about 2.9 ug.

Points from the study as a whole: Both patients and controls carried the same twenty-nine CD8+ CDR3 sequences.

As to this clonotype: What it recognizes is unknown.

Patients chosen for sequencing had shown CD8+CD57+ cell expansion by flow cytometry. The use of genomic DNA as template underpinned the TCR beta VDJ and CDR3 profiling. One entry per CDR3 protein results from TCRdb running MiXCR on the reads. This table has around 210,000 distinct CDR3 sequences, 65% appearing once. Trimming left V 5 bases short and J 3 bases short, with 11 bases between. This CDR3 has 13 amino acids. CDR1 SEHNR and CDR2 FQNEAQ come from the germline V gene (reference sequence). Sequenced: sorted CD4+, CD8+, or CD8+CD57+ T cells (not recorded which) from PBMCs. This clonotype originated in a human donor with aplastic anemia. The chain uses TRBV7-9 and TRBJ2-7, with D possibly TRBD1 on 6 matching bases. The CDR3 loop reads CASSPGVYYEQYF. Here the CDR3 DNA reads TGTGCCAGCAGCCCAGGGGTCTACTACGAGCAGTACTTC.